This T cell receptor (beta chain) came from a study of T cell responses to AZD1222 COVID-19 vaccine. Only in-frame clones appear in the TCRdb table, and some are missing; sequencing was by immunoSEQ multiplex PCR. The sample has 100,000 to 150,000 clones, approximately 89% seen once; the top ten hold approximately 4.7%. CDR3 size: 14 residues. The germline V and J ends were trimmed by 3 bases and 12 bases, with 18 bases remaining between them. Germline V gene lookup returns CDR1 GTSNPN and CDR2 SVGIG (reference sequence). The sequence came from an adult who received the AZD1222 COVID-19 vaccine. The chain joins TRBV30 to TRBJ1-6; maybe TRBD1 (5 bases). Material: peripheral blood, obtained 28 days after the second AZD1222 dose. The CDR3 bases are TGTGCCTGGAGCGGAGGGCAGGGTGGAGGACCCCTCCACTTT. Translating gives CAWSGGQGGGPLHF.